This entry is about one T cell receptor beta chain. What it binds is unknown. This sample was taken from a study of cytomegalovirus exposure and HLA in healthy donors. The primer mix had 60 Vbeta and 13 Jbeta primers. Assay used: immunoSEQ multiplex PCR; TCRdb lists only in-frame clones, some missing. This sample's table has about 130,000 clones. Study-level points and caveats: Most TCR sequences proved rare, with some public TCRs found in many donors.

Germline assignment: CDR1 MGHRA and CDR2 YSYEKL. V gave up 1 base and J gave up 3 bases, with 15 bases separating them. This CDR3 has 16 residues. The specimen sequenced was PBMCs. V is TRBV4-1 and J is TRBJ1-1; D is uncertain. This TCR was recovered from an older woman in good health and CMV-seronegative. CDR3 sequence reads: CASSQVRAGMDTEAFF. DNA for the CDR3: TGCGCCAGCAGCCAAGTCCGTGCAGGCATGGACACTGAAGCTTTCTTT.